The 14 T cell receptor beta chains in this list originate from one sample, sequenced in a study of CD8 T cells in ankylosing spondylitis. Broader study findings: In ankylosing spondylitis blood, a motif of fewer than 10 highly homologous TCR beta variants appeared characteristic.

Using its own MiXCR run on the 5' RACE reads, TCRdb lists one record per CDR3 protein. The data contain 100,000 to 150,000 distinct CDR3 sequences, more than 15% of them singletons. For these TCRs, the target antigens are not known. Material for sequencing was blood, either unsorted or a sorted T cell fraction (not recorded which). The receptors here all came from a male donor with ankylosing spondylitis.

This clonotype occurred a few times. The chain joins TRBV20-1 to TRBJ2-2; TRBD1 matches at 9 bases. Germline V CDR1 and CDR2: DFQATT, SNEGSKA (reference sequence). V lost 4 bases and J lost 8; bases outside the gene matches: 5. The CDR3 has 13 residues. The CDR3 sequence is CSAMDRGSGELFF. CDR3 in DNA: TGCAGTGCTATGGACAGGGGATCTGGGGAGCTGTTTTTT.

This chain joins TRBV10-3 and TRBJ2-7, with D perhaps matching TRBD2 (5 bases). Germline V lookup: CDR1 ENHRY, CDR2 SYGVKD. CDR3 length: 14 amino acids. V gave up 6 bases and J gave up 0 bases, with 12 bases separating them. The CDR3 loop is CAISIALSSYEQYF. DNA for the CDR3: TGTGCCATCAGCATAGCGCTAAGCTCCTACGAGCAGTACTTC.

This clonotype was picked up many times. The rearrangement uses TRBV20-1 and TRBJ2-1, with TRBD2 as a possible D gene (6 bases). Germline V lookup: CDR1 DFQATT, CDR2 SNEGSKA (reference sequence). V dropped 0 bases and J dropped 5 bases, with 14 bases sitting between them. The CDR3 covers 15 residues. CDR3 in amino acids: CSARDKASADNEQFF. CDR3 DNA sequence: TGCAGTGCTAGAGATAAGGCTAGCGCTGACAATGAGCAGTTCTTC.

The J gene is TRBJ1-5, the V gene TRBV24-1; D is unresolved. The V gene's germline CDR1 is KGHDR and CDR2 SFDVKD. Trimming shortened V by 4 bases and J by 4 bases, and 10 bases separated the two germline ends. This CDR3 comprises 14 residues. The CDR3 region has the DNA TGTGCCACCAGTGAACCACAGAGTAATCAGCCCCAGCATTTT. Its translation: CATSEPQSNQPQHF.

This chain joins TRBV20-1 and TRBJ2-1, with 11 bases identical to TRBD2. With 3 bases clipped from V and 2 bases from J, the junction kept 0 bases outside the gene matches. Germline CDR1 and CDR2: DFQATT and SNEGSKA (reference sequence). This CDR3 has 14 amino acids. DNA for the CDR3: TGCAGTGCTAGGACTAGCGGGACCTACAATGAGCAGTTCTTC. Translating gives CSARTSGTYNEQFF.

V is TRBV13 and J is TRBJ1-1, with D possibly being TRBD1 (5 bases). V was clipped by 0 bases and J by 7 bases, with 6 bases between them. This CDR3 has 12 residues. Germline V lookup: CDR1 PRHDT, CDR2 FYEKMQ (reference sequence). CDR3: CASSLGGDEAFF. The CDR3 coding sequence is TGTGCCAGCAGCTTAGGAGGGGATGAAGCTTTCTTT.

The table lists this clonotype with a few counts. The chain joins TRBV11-1 to TRBJ1-2; D is unclear. Germline assignment: CDR1 SGHAT and CDR2 FQDESV (reference sequence). V was shortened by 0 bases and J by 3 bases, with 26 bases between the two germline ends. This CDR3 contains 20 residues. CDR3 nucleotides: TGTGCCAGCAGCTTAGCTGGGCGACAATCCCCAGCGTCGTGGGACTATGGCTACACCTTC. It yields the protein CASSLAGRQSPASWDYGYTF.

The chain has TRBV5-6 and TRBJ2-1; 13 nucleotides line up with TRBD2. The CDR3 consists of 19 residues. With 5 bases clipped from V and 6 bases from J, the junction kept 17 bases outside the gene matches. Germline V gene data show CDR1 as SGHDT and CDR2 as YYEEEE. The CDR3 region has the DNA TGTGCCAGCAGTCACGGGGTGCCCTGGCGACTAGCGGGAGGCAATGAGCAGTTCTTC. This codes for CASSHGVPWRLAGGNEQFF.

This clonotype was seen at least ten times. The rearrangement uses TRBV12-3 or TRBV12-4 and TRBJ2-1; 12 bases are shared with TRBD2. The CDR3 runs 16 residues. J lost 10 bases, V lost 7 bases, and 14 bases had no gene match. The CDR3 coding sequence is TGTGCCAGCAACCCTCCTCTAGCGGGAGGGGTCCGGGAGCAGTTCTTC. Translated, it gives CASNPPLAGGVREQFF.

This clonotype showed up just a few times. The V gene is TRBV5-1, the J gene TRBJ2-1; no definite D call. Germline assignment: CDR1 SGHRS and CDR2 YFSETQ. CDR3 length: 12 residues. V dropped 4 bases and J dropped 9 bases, with 11 bases sitting between them. CDR3 bases: TGCGCCAGCAGCCTGGACGGAATTGAGCAGTTCTTC. It encodes CASSLDGIEQFF.

This clonotype has only a few counts. The gene calls are TRBV5-1 and TRBJ2-3; 10 nucleotides agree with TRBD2. CDR3 length equals 15 residues. V lost 1 base and J lost 5; bases outside the gene matches: 4. Germline V gene sequence: CDR1 SGHRS, CDR2 YFSETQ. CDR3 nucleotide sequence: TGCGCCAGCAGCTTGTGGTCTAGCGGGGGAGATACGCAGTATTTT. This encodes CASSLWSSGGDTQYF.

In this sample, this clonotype turned up a few times. The rearrangement links TRBV29-1 to TRBJ2-1; a possible D gene is TRBD2 (5 bases). The ends were cut back, 1 base at V and 2 bases at J, with 12 bases in the middle. This CDR3 has 15 amino acids. CDR1 SQVTM and CDR2 ANQGSEA come from the germline V gene. The CDR3 DNA reads as TGCAGCGTTGAAGGCCTAGCCCCCCCCTACAATGAGCAGTTCTTC. Translating it yields CSVEGLAPPYNEQFF.

The chain uses TRBV5-6 and TRBJ2-3; TRBD2 matches at 8 bases. Looked up from germline, CDR1 is SGHDT and CDR2 is YYEEEE. V dropped 0 bases and J dropped 2; count of bases not matched to a gene: 8. There are 17 residues in the CDR3. The CDR3 DNA follows: TGTGCCAGCAGCTTGGTACTTGGTAGCGGGGTCACAGATACGCAGTATTTT. It is translated as CASSLVLGSGVTDTQYF.

This chain connects TRBV4-3 to TRBJ2-2; D tentatively reads TRBD1 or TRBD2 (5 bases each). Between the trimmed V and J ends, which lost 1 base and 5 bases, there was a span of 14 bases. This CDR3 has 16 residues. Germline CDR1 LGHNA, CDR2 YSLEER. The CDR3 DNA sequence: TGCGCCAGCAGCCAAGCGCCGGGACGCGGGACCGGGGAGCTGTTTTTT. Encoded protein: CASSQAPGRGTGELFF.